This T cell receptor beta chain was documented in a study of lymphopenia after photon versus proton radiotherapy. Germline V gene lookup returns CDR1 LNHDA and CDR2 SQIVND (reference sequence). The CDR3 runs 12 residues. Trimming took 7 bases from V and 8 from J, leaving 12 bases between them. Comments on this clone: No antigen is known for it.

Study observations and caveats: After the lymphocyte nadir, photon-treated repertoires showed oligoclonal expansion, especially of CD8+ Temra cells.

TCRdb's table, derived via immunoSEQ multiplex PCR, lists solely in-frame clones and lacks some. The table includes approximately 30,000 clones, 85% to 95% detected once. The receptor's source is a woman aged 45 to 65 with cholangiocarcinoma. The V and J genes are TRBV19 and TRBJ1-5; D unresolved. The specimen comprised peripheral blood, sampled from a patient treated with photon-based radiotherapy. DNA of the CDR3: TGTGCCAGTAAAGACCCGCAGAAGCCCCAGCATTTT. Protein: CASKDPQKPQHF.